This entry lists 4 T cell receptor beta chains sequenced from one sample in a study of healthy donors' naive CD4 and CD8 T cells. Starting from about 470 ng of total RNA, TCR libraries were made with linear amplification. One entry per CDR3 protein results from TCRdb running MiXCR on the reads. The sample lists about 180,000 distinct CDR3 sequences, 65% to 75% occurring once. The specimen sequenced was naive CD4+ and CD8+ T cells sorted from blood, pooled from several donors. Every receptor here comes from a pool of human donors in good health; the sample pools cells from several healthy donors.

Concerning this clonotype: Mismatch with germline at one junction end may stem from a read error. This rearrangement joins TRBV19 to TRBJ2-2; 7 nucleotides align to TRBD1. The germline gives CDR1 LNHDA, CDR2 SQIVND (reference sequence). The CDR3 consists of 16 residues. Here the CDR3 DNA reads TGTGCCGGTAGCCAGGGGGTAGATATTTACACCGGGGAGCTGTTTTTT. Translating gives CAGSQGVDIYTGELFF.

CDR3 DNA: TGTGCCAGTAGCCCGACGGGGAGGATTAGCAATCAGCCCCAGCATTTT. This sequence encodes CASSPTGRISNQPQHF. This rearrangement joins TRBV19 to TRBJ1-5; D remains ambiguous. CDR3 length equals 16 residues. Germline V lookup: CDR1 LNHDA, CDR2 SQIVND (reference sequence). Trimming cost V 6 bases and J 0 bases, with 15 bases left between them.

V gene TRBV6-2 or TRBV6-3 combines with J gene TRBJ1-5, with 7 bases fitting TRBD1. The V and J ends lost 11 bases and 1 base, in that order; junction bases with no gene match: 8. CDR3 length equals 14 residues. Germline CDR1 MNHEY, CDR2 SVGEGT. CDR3 sequence reads: CACRQGGSNQPQHF. The CDR3 region has the DNA TGTGCCTGTCGACAGGGTGGGAGCAATCAGCCCCAGCATTTT.

V gene TRBV12-3 or TRBV12-4 combines with J gene TRBJ1-5, with D possibly TRBD1 on 6 matching bases. Trimming stripped 4 bases from V and 2 bases from J, with 21 bases between. The CDR3 extends over 18 amino acids. The CDR3 nucleotides are TGTGCCAGCAGTTCCTCAGGGACAAGAGGAGTACGCAATCAGCCCCAGCATTTT. Amino acid sequence: CASSSSGTRGVRNQPQHF.